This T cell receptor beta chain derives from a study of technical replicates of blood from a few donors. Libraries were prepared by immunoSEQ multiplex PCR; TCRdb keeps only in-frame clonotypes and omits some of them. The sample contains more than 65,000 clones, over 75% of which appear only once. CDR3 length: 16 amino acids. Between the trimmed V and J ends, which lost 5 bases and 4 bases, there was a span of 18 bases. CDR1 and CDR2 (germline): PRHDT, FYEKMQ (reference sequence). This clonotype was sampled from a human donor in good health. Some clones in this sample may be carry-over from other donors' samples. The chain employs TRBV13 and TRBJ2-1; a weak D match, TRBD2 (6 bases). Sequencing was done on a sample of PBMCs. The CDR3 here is CASSPSRDSHYNEQFF. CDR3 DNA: TGTGCCAGCAGCCCCTCCCGGGACTCCCATTACAATGAGCAGTTCTTC.